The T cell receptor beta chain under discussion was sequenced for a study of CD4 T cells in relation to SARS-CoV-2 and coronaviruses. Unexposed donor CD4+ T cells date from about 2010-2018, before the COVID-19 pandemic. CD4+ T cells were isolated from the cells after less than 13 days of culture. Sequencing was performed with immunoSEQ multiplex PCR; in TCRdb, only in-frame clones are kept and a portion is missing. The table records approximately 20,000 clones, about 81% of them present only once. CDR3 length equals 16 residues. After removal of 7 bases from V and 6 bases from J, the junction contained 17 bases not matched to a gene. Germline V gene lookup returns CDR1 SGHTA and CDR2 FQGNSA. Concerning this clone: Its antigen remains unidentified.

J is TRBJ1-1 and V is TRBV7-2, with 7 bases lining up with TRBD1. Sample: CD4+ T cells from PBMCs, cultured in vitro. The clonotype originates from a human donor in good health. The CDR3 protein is CASTLGIGGAISEAFF. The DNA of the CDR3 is TGTGCCAGCACCTTGGGAATAGGGGGCGCAATTTCTGAAGCTTTCTTT.